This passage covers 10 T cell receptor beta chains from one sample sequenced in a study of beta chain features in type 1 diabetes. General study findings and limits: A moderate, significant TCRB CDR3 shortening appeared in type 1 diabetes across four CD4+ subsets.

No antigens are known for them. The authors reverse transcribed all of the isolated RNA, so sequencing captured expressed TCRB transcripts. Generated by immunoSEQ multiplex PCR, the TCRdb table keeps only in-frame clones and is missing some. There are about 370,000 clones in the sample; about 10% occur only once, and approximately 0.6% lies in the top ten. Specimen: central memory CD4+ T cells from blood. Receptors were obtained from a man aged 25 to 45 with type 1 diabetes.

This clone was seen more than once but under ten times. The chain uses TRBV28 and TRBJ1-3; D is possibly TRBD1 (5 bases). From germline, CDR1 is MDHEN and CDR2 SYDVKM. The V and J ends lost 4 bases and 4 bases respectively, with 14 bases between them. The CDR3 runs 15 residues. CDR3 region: CASSSRTPRGNTIYF. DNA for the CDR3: TGTGCCAGCAGTTCCAGGACACCTCGCGGAAACACCATATATTTT.

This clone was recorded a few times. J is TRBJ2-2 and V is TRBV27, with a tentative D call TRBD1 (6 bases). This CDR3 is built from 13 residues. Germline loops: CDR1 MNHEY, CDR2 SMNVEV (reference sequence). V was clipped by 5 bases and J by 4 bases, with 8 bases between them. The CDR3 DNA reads TGTGCCAGCAGTGGCAGGGGCACCGGGGAGCTGTTTTTT. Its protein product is CASSGRGTGELFF.

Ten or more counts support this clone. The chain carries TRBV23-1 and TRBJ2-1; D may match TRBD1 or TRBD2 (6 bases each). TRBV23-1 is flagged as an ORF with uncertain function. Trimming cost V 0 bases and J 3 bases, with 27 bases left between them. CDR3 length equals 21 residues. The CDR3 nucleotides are TGCGCCAGCAGTCAATCTAAAGACAGGACCCTTAGCGGTGGGTTCTACAATGAGCAGTTCTTC. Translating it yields CASSQSKDRTLSGGFYNEQFF.

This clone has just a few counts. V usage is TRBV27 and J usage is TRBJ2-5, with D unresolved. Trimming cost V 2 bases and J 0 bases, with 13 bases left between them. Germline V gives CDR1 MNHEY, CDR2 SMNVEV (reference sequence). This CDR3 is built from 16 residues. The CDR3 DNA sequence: TGTGCCAGCAGTTTAAGTGTGGCAGGCAACCAAGAGACCCAGTACTTC. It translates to CASSLSVAGNQETQYF.

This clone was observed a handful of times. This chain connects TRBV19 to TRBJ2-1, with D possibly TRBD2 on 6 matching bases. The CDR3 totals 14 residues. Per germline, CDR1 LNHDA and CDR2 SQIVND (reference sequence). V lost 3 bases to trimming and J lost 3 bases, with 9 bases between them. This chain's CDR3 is CASSIKGGYNEQFF. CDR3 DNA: TGTGCCAGTAGTATTAAGGGAGGCTACAATGAGCAGTTCTTC.

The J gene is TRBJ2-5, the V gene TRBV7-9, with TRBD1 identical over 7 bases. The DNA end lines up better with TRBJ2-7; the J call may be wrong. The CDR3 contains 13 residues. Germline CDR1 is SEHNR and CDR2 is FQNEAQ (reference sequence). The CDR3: CASSRDSLYEQYF. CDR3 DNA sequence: TGTGCCAGCAGCAGGGACAGTCTCTACGAGCAGTACTTC.

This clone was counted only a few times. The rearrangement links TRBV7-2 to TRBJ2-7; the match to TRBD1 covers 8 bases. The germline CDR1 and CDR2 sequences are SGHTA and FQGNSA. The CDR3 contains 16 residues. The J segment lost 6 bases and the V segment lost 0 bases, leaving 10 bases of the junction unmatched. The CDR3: CASSLAQGQEIREQYF. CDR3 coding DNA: TGTGCCAGCAGCTTAGCCCAGGGACAGGAGATACGCGAGCAGTACTTC.

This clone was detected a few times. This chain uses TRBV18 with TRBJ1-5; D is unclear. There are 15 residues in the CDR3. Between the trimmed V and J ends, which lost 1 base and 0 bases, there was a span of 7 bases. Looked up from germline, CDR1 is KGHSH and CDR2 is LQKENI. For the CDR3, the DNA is TGTGCCAGCTCACCACAAAGGGATAGCAATCAGCCCCAGCATTTT. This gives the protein CASSPQRDSNQPQHF.

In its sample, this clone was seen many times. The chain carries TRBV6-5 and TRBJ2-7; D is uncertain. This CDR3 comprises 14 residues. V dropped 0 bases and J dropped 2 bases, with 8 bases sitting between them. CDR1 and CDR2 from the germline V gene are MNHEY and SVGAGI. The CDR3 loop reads CASSYSESAYEQYF. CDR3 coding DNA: TGTGCCAGCAGTTACTCGGAAAGTGCCTACGAGCAGTACTTC.

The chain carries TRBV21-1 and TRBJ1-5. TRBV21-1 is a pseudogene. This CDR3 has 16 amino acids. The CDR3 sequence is CASSKITPGCNQPQHF. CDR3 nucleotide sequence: TGTGCCAGCAGCAAAATTACTCCCGGGTGCAATCAGCCCCAGCATTTT.